The rows below give T cell receptor beta chains drawn from one sample of a study of T cell repertoires in cytomegalovirus infection. Via MiXCR, TCRdb re-called the reads, giving one row per CDR3 protein. The sample yields roughly 350,000 distinct CDR3 sequences, about 35% seen once. Their antigen targets remain unknown. Sequences were derived from cultured PBMCs, sampled from culture after CMV antigen stimulation. The receptor set was obtained from a human donor in good health (CMV status not recorded). Some clones in this sample may be carry-over from other donors' samples. The CDR3 runs from the conserved cysteine through the conserved F or W. The D gene is left open where the match is weak. Clone size is given for some rows only: seen once, a few or many times, or a class if the clone is expanded.

cdr3_nt	cdr3_aa	d_call	clone_size	v_call	j_call
TGTGCCAGCAGTTTGCCCGGGGACGGCACTGAAGCTCTCTTT	CASSLPGDGTEALF	-	-	TRBV28	TRBJ1-1
TGTGCCAGCTCACGAGGGACTAGCGGATCTAGCACAGATACGCAGTATTTT	CASSRGTSGSSTDTQYF	TRBD2	-	TRBV18	TRBJ2-3
TGTGCCAGCAGCCAAGGGGTGGCGGGAGAGAATTGGTACAATGAGCAGTTCTTC	CASSQGVAGENWYNEQFF	TRBD2	-	TRBV14	TRBJ2-1
TGTGCCAGCAGTGCCGACAGCCAAGAGACCCAGTACTTC	CASSADSQETQYF	-	many	TRBV12-3/TRBV12-4	TRBJ2-5
TGCGCCAGCAGCCCCATCAACAGGGTTGGGGAGCAGTTCTTC	CASSPINRVGEQFF	-	many	TRBV4-1	TRBJ2-1
TGTGCCAGCAGTTTGCGGTGGGGATCTGAAGCTTTCTTT	CASSLRWGSEAFF	-	-	TRBV12-3/TRBV12-4	TRBJ1-1
TGCGCCAGCAGTCAATGGGACAGGGGGTTTCAGTTCTTC	CASSQWDRGFQFF	TRBD1	-	TRBV23-1	TRBJ2-1
TGTGCCATCAGGCGAATGACTAGCGGGAGCGGCAATGAGCAGTTCTTC	CAIRRMTSGSGNEQFF	TRBD2	-	TRBV10-3	TRBJ2-1
TGTGCCAGCAGCTTGGGCGGCAGGGGGGTTGAGACCCAGTACTTC	CASSLGGRGVETQYF	-	-	TRBV5-3	TRBJ2-5
TGTGCCAGCAGCACGGACAGGGACAATCAGCCCCAGCATTTT	CASSTDRDNQPQHF	TRBD1	-	TRBV7-2	TRBJ1-5
TGTGCCAGCAGACCGACTAGCGGGAGAAGGAATGAGCAGTTCTTC	CASRPTSGRRNEQFF	TRBD2	few	TRBV6-1	TRBJ2-1
TGCAGTGCTTCGATTACAGGGGGCTACACTGAAGCTTTCTTT	CSASITGGYTEAFF	TRBD1	-	TRBV20-1	TRBJ1-1
TGTGCCAGCAGACAAAGGACAGGGGACTCCTCGGCAACTAATGAAAAACTGTTTTTT	CASRQRTGDSSATNEKLFF	TRBD1	-	TRBV6-2/TRBV6-3	TRBJ1-4
TGTGCCAGCAGATCTCCTCCATCTGGGGCCAACGTCCTGACTTTC	CASRSPPSGANVLTF	-	-	TRBV7-2	TRBJ2-6
TGTGCCAGCAGCCCAGGCAGGGTCGGGCAAGAGACCCAGTACTTC	CASSPGRVGQETQYF	-	few	TRBV7-6	TRBJ2-5
TGTGCCAGCAGCCGGGCCCACCCCAATGAGCAGTTCTTC	CASSRAHPNEQFF	-	-	TRBV11-3	TRBJ2-1
TGCAGTGCATCTCAGGGGGCGGGGGGAAACACCATATATTTT	CSASQGAGGNTIYF	TRBD1	-	TRBV20-1	TRBJ1-3
TGTGCCAGCAGTCCACTAGCGGGAGTCCCCAATGAGCAGTTCTTC	CASSPLAGVPNEQFF	TRBD2	-	TRBV28	TRBJ2-1
TGTGCCAGCAGCTTTGGGCCCCTGGGCTACGAGCAGTACTTC	CASSFGPLGYEQYF	-	-	TRBV7-2	TRBJ2-7
TGTGCCAGCAGTGGAGATTCTAACTATGGCTACACCTTC	CASSGDSNYGYTF	-	few	TRBV2	TRBJ1-2
TGTGCCAGCAGTTACTCGAACCGGTGGGCCGATGAGCAGTTCTTC	CASSYSNRWADEQFF	-	few	TRBV6-2/TRBV6-3	TRBJ2-1
TGTGCCAGCAGCCAAGTAGGTCACATTCAGTACTTC	CASSQVGHIQYF	-	-	TRBV14	TRBJ2-4
TGCAGCGCAGGGGGGGCCAAAAACATTCAGTACTTC	CSAGGAKNIQYF	-	-	TRBV29-1	TRBJ2-4
TGTGCTAGTGGTTTCGGGGAAGCCTATGGCTACACCTTC	CASGFGEAYGYTF	-	-	TRBV12-5	TRBJ1-2
TGTGCCAGCAGCGCACAACAGGGATTGGGTGAAGCTTTCTTT	CASSAQQGLGEAFF	-	-	TRBV9	TRBJ1-1
TGCGCCAGCAGCTGGGGACTAGAGCTTCAAGAGACCCAGTACTTC	CASSWGLELQETQYF	TRBD2	once	TRBV5-1	TRBJ2-5
TGTGCCTGGATCGAGAGGGGGCTTTACAATGAGCAGTTCTTC	CAWIERGLYNEQFF	TRBD1	-	TRBV30	TRBJ2-1
TGTGCCAGCAGCTCTCCCAGGGATAACCAGCCCCAGCATTTT	CASSSPRDNQPQHF	-	few	TRBV28	TRBJ1-5
TGTGCCAGCAGAGCAAACCGGGATACGCAGTATTTT	CASRANRDTQYF	-	few	TRBV12-3/TRBV12-4	TRBJ2-3
TGTGCCAGCAGTTATTCCAGGACTCTCTGGAAGCAAAGCAATCAGCCCCAGCATTTT	CASSYSRTLWKQSNQPQHF	-	-	TRBV6-2/TRBV6-3	TRBJ1-5
TGTGCCAGCCTCCTCTCGACAGGGGGAAGAAACACCATATATTTT	CASLLSTGGRNTIYF	TRBD1	-	TRBV28	TRBJ1-3
TGTGCCAGCAGTTTCTGGACAGGGGGCGCCACAGATACGCAGTATTTT	CASSFWTGGATDTQYF	TRBD1	-	TRBV7-9	TRBJ2-3
TGTGCCAGCAGCAAACAGTACGAGCAGTACTTC	CASSKQYEQYF	-	few	TRBV7-8	TRBJ2-7
TGCAGCGTTGATGGGCAGGGAGACTATGGCTACACCTTC	CSVDGQGDYGYTF	-	-	TRBV29-1	TRBJ1-2
TGTGCCAGCAGCCAAACCCACGGGAGGGGCAATGAGCAGTTCTTC	CASSQTHGRGNEQFF	TRBD2	-	TRBV7-8	TRBJ2-1
TGTGCCAGCAGCTCCCCTAGCGTCCAAGAGACCCAGTACTTC	CASSSPSVQETQYF	-	few	TRBV7-2	TRBJ2-5
TGTGCCAGCAGCTTATTGGGACAGGGGAACACTGAAGCTTTCTTT	CASSLLGQGNTEAFF	TRBD1	many	TRBV7-2	TRBJ1-1
TGTGCCAGCAGGCTACTAGCGGGACCCTACAATGAGCAGTTCTTC	CASRLLAGPYNEQFF	TRBD2	-	TRBV12-3/TRBV12-4	TRBJ2-1
TGTGCCAGCACCCGACTAGCGGGAGGGGACTACGAGCAGTACTTC	CASTRLAGGDYEQYF	TRBD2	many	TRBV7-2	TRBJ2-7
TGCAGTGCTCGGGGAGACCTAGAGACCCAGTACTTC	CSARGDLETQYF	-	few	TRBV20-1	TRBJ2-5
TGTGCCAGCAGCGTCGGGACTAGCGGGAGCATGGGGGATGAGCAGTTCTTC	CASSVGTSGSMGDEQFF	TRBD2	many	TRBV9	TRBJ2-1
TGCGCCAGCAGCTTGTTGGGGACCATCTACAATGAGCAGTTCTTC	CASSLLGTIYNEQFF	-	-	TRBV5-1	TRBJ2-1
TGTGCCAGCAGCCGCGGACAGGGGAGCACTGAAGCTTTCTTT	CASSRGQGSTEAFF	TRBD1	many	TRBV7-2	TRBJ1-1
TGTGCCAGCAGTTACCGAAGACTAGCGGGCACAGATACGCAGTATTTT	CASSYRRLAGTDTQYF	TRBD2	-	TRBV6-6	TRBJ2-3
TGTTCCTCCTTAGGAACCTACAATGAGCAGTTCTTC	CSSLGTYNEQFF	-	-	TRBV19	TRBJ2-1
TGTGCCAGTAACACGGGACTAGCGGGAACCGGGGAGCTGTTTTTT	CASNTGLAGTGELFF	TRBD2	few	TRBV19	TRBJ2-2
TGTGCCAGCAGCCCTCAAGGGACAGGGGGCGCGAACACTGAAGCTTTCTTT	CASSPQGTGGANTEAFF	TRBD1	-	TRBV6-1	TRBJ1-1
TGTGCCAGCAGAACTAGCGGGAGGGTAGGCGAGCAGTACTTC	CASRTSGRVGEQYF	TRBD2	many	TRBV2	TRBJ2-7
TGCAGCGTGGACGGGACACTGAACACTGAAGCTTTCTTT	CSVDGTLNTEAFF	-	-	TRBV29-1	TRBJ1-1
TGCGCCAGCAGCTACGGGGGGCCGGCGGTGGAGCAGTACTTC	CASSYGGPAVEQYF	-	few	TRBV4-1	TRBJ2-7
TGTGCCAGCAGTTCAGGACAGGACTCATTCTACGAGCAGTACTTC	CASSSGQDSFYEQYF	TRBD1	-	TRBV28	TRBJ2-7
TGTGCCAGCAGACCCCAGGGGGGGGTCTACGAGCAGTACTTC	CASRPQGGVYEQYF	-	-	TRBV28	TRBJ2-7
TGTGCCAGCAGCTTAGCAGCGGGAGGCCTTCAATTCTACAATGAGCAGTTCTTC	CASSLAAGGLQFYNEQFF	TRBD2	-	TRBV7-9	TRBJ2-1
TGCAGTGCTAGAGATCTACAGGTTGACTCTGGGGCCAACGTCCTGACTTTC	CSARDLQVDSGANVLTF	-	-	TRBV20-1	TRBJ2-6
TGTGCCAGCAGCTTAGCGAGAGTTCTTGTCTACAATGAGCAGTTCTTC	CASSLARVLVYNEQFF	-	few	TRBV7-8	TRBJ2-1
TGTGCCAGCACCTTGGGTAGCTTGAACACCGGGGAGCTGTTTTTT	CASTLGSLNTGELFF	-	-	TRBV2	TRBJ2-2